This TCR beta chain was profiled in a study of regulatory T cells in long-lasting Graves disease. Study information: Prior antithyroid drug treatment in newly diagnosed Graves' patients lasted under 3 months.

The CDR3 length is 14 residues. Trimming shortened V by 3 bases and J by 7 bases, and 10 bases separated the two germline ends. CDR1 and CDR2 (germline): LNHDA, SQIVND (reference sequence). Arm-PCR of CDR3 regions and iRepertoire HTBI primers were the basis on which TCR beta libraries were built. Each CDR3 protein is one row after TCRdb ran MiXCR on the multiplex PCR reads. The profile shows about 210,000 distinct CDR3 sequences, roughly 19% of them singletons. Time point indicated: newly diagnosed GD, antithyroid drugs for less than 3 months. Construction of the TCR library relied on RNA isolated from PBMCs. This clonotype was detected a few times. Its cognate antigen is unknown. Study-wide findings and caveats: TRBV28 was favored in persistent disease, as were TRBJ1-2 and TRBJ2-5.

Another study also made use of these data, one on T cells in Graves' hyperthyroidism and ophthalmopathy. That work contributes: Each diagnosis was grounded in clinical symptoms, serum thyroxine and TRAb, thyroid ultrasound, and orbital computed tomography.

The source material was peripheral blood mononuclear cells (PBMCs), sampled at new diagnosis, from a patient treated with antithyroid drugs. This sequence was found in a woman in her 30s with Graves disease. This chain joins TRBV19 and TRBJ1-6; D not resolved. DNA for the CDR3: TGTGCCAGTAGTATGAGGGCAGGCAATTCACCCCTCCACTTT. Translated, it gives CASSMRAGNSPLHF.